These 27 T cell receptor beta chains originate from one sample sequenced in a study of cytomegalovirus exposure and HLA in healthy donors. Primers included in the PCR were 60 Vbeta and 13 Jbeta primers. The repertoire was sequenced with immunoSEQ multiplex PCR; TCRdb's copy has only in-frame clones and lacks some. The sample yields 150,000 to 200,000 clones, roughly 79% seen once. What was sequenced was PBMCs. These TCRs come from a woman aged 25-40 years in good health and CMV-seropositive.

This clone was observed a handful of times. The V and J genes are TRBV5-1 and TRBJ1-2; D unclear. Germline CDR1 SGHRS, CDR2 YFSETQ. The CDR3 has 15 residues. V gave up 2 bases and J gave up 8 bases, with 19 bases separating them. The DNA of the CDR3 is TGCGCCAGCAGCTTCGACCCACAAGGAGCGGGCGGCTACACCTTC. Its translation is CASSFDPQGAGGYTF.

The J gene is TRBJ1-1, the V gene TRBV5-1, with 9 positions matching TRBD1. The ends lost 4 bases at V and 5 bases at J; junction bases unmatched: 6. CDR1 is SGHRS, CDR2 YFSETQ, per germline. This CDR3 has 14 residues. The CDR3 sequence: CASSEGQGDTEAFF. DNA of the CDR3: TGCGCCAGCAGCGAGGGACAGGGCGATACTGAAGCTTTCTTT.

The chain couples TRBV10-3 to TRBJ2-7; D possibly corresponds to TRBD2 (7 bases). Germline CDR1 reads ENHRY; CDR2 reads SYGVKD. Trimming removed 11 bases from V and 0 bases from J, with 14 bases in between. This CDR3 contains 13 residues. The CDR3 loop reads CALRRGLSYEQYF. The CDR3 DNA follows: TGTGCCCTTAGGCGGGGGCTCTCCTACGAGCAGTACTTC.

In DNA, the CDR3 is TGTGCCAGCAGCGTAGATGCGGCAGCTACCTACGAGCAGTACTTC. Protein sequence: CASSVDAAATYEQYF. The J gene is TRBJ2-7, the V gene TRBV9, with unresolved D. CDR1 and CDR2 (germline): SGDLS, YYNGEE. V was trimmed by 0 bases and J by 2 bases, leaving 12 bases between them. The CDR3 consists of 15 residues.

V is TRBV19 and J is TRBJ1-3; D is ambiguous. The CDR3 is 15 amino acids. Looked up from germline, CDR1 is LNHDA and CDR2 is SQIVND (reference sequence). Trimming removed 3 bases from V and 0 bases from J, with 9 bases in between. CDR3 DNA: TGTGCCAGTAGTATGAGATTGCGCTCTGGAAACACCATATATTTT. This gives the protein CASSMRLRSGNTIYF.

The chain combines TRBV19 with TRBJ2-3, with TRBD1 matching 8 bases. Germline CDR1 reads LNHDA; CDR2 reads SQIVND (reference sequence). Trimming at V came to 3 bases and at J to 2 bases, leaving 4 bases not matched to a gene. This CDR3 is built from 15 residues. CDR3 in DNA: TGTGCCAGTAGTATGGGACAGGTGAACACAGATACGCAGTATTTT. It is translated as CASSMGQVNTDTQYF.

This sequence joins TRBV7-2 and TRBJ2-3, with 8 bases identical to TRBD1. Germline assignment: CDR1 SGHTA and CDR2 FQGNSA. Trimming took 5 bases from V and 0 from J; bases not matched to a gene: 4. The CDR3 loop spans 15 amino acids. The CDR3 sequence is CASSPDRGSTDTQYF. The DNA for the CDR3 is TGTGCCAGCAGCCCAGACAGGGGAAGCACAGATACGCAGTATTTT.

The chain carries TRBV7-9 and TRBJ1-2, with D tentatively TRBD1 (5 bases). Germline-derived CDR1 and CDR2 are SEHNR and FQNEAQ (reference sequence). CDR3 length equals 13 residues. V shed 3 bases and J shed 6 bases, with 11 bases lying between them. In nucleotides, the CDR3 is TGTGCCAGCAGCTTCGTAGTAGGGGATGGCTACACCTTC. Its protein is CASSFVVGDGYTF.

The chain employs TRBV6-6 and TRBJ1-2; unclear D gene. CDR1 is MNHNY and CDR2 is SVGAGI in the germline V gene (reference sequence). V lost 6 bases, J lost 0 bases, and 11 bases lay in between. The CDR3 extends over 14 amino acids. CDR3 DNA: TGTGCCAGCAGCTACAGAAACTCTAACTATGGCTACACCTTC. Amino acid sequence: CASSYRNSNYGYTF.

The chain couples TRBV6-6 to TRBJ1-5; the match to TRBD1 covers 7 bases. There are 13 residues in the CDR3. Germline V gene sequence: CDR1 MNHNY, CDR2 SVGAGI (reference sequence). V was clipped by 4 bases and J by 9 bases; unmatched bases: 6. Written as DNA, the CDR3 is TGTGCCAGCAGTTCCGACAGGGCGACGCCCCAGCATTTT. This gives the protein CASSSDRATPQHF.

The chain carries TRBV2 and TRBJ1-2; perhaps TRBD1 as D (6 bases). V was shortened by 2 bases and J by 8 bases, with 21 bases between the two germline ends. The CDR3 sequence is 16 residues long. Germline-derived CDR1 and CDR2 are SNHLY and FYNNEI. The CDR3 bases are TGTGCCAGCAGTGAATATTCAACGGGGGGGCGAGGCGGCTACACCTTC. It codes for CASSEYSTGGRGGYTF. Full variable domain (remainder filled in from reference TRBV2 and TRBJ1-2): EPEVTQTPSHQVTQMGQEVILRCVPISNHLYFYWYRQILGQKVEFLVSFYNNEISEKSEIFDDQFSVERPDGSNFTLKIRSTKLEDSAMYFCASSEYSTGGRGGYTFGSGTRLTVV.

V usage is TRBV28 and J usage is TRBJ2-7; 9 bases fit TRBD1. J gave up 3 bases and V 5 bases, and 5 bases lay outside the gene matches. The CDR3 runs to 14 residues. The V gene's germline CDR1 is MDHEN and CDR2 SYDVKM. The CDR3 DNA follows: TGTGCCAGCAGTCCCAGGGACAGGGACTACGAGCAGTACTTC. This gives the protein CASSPRDRDYEQYF.

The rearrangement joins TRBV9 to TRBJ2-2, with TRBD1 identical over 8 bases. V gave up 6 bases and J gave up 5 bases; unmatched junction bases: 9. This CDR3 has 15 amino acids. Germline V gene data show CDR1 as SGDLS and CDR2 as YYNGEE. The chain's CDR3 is CASTIGQGYTGELFF. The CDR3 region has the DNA TGTGCCAGCACCATCGGACAGGGTTATACCGGGGAGCTGTTTTTT. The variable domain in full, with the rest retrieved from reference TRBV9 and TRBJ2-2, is DSGVTQTPKHLITATGQRVTLRCSPRSGDLSVYWYQQSLDQGLQFLIQYYNGEERAKGNILERFSAQQFPDLHSELNLSSLELGDSALYFCASTIGQGYTGELFFGEGSRLTVL.

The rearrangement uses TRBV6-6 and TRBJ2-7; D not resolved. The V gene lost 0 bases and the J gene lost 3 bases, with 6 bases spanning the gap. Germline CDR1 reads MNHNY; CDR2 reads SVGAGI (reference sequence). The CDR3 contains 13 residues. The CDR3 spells CASSYSYGYEQYF. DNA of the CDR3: TGTGCCAGCAGTTACTCGTACGGCTACGAGCAGTACTTC.

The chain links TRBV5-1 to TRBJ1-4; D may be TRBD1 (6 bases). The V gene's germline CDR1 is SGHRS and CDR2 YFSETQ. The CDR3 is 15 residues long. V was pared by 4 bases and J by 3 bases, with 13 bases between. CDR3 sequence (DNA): TGCGCCAGCAGCCAACAGGGATGGTCTAATGAAAAACTGTTTTTT. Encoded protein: CASSQQGWSNEKLFF.

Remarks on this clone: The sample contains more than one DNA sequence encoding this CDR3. The CDR3 loop is CASSLAGTGNTEAFF. The CDR3 DNA reads TGTGCCAGCAGCTTAGCCGGGACAGGGAACACTGAAGCTTTCTTT. The chain is built from TRBV7-6 and TRBJ1-1; 8 bases match TRBD1. V shed 0 bases, J shed 1 base, and the junction held 1 base outside the gene matches. CDR1 and CDR2 (germline): SGHVS, FNYEAQ. The CDR3 is 15 amino acids.

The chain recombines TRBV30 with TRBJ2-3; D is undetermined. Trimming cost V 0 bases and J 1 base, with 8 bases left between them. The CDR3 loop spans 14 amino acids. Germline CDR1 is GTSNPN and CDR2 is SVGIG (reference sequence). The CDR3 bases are TGTGCCTGGAGTGTACCTGCGGGCACAGATACGCAGTATTTT. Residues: CAWSVPAGTDTQYF.

This chain's CDR3 is CASSPPGQKYGYTF. CDR3 bases: TGTGCCAGCAGTCCCCCGGGACAGAAGTATGGCTACACCTTC. This chain uses TRBV27 with TRBJ1-2, with 7 bases identical to TRBD1. This CDR3 is 14 amino acids long. Trimming cost V 5 bases and J 5 bases; bases outside gene matches: 8. Germline V CDR1 and CDR2: MNHEY, SMNVEV (reference sequence).

Written as DNA, the CDR3 is TGTGCCAGCGAAGCTGTCGGGACACAATATAGCAATCAGCCCCAGCATTTT. It translates to CASEAVGTQYSNQPQHF. The chain joins TRBV28 to TRBJ1-5; perhaps TRBD1 as D (6 bases). Looked up from germline, CDR1 is MDHEN and CDR2 is SYDVKM. The V gene lost 8 bases and the J gene lost 0 bases, with 20 bases spanning the gap. The CDR3 is 17 amino acids.

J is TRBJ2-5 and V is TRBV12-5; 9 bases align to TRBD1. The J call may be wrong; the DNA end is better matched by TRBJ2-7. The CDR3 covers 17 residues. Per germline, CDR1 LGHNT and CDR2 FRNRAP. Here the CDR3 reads CASGLVLGRQGDHEQYF. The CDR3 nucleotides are TGTGCTAGTGGTTTGGTATTAGGTAGACAGGGGGACCACGAGCAGTACTTC.

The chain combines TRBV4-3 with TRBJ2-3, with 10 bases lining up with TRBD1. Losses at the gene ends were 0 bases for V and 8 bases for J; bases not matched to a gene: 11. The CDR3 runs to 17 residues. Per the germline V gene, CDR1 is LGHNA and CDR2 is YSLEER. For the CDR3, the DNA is TGCGCCAGCAGCCAAGATCTCGGACAGGGGGTTTTAGGTACGCAGTATTTT. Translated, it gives CASSQDLGQGVLGTQYF.

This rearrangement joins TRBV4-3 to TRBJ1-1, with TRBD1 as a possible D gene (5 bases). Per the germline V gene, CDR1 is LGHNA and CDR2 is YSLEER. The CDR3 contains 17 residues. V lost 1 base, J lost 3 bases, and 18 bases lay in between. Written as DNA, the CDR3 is TGCGCCAGCAGCCAAGGTAGTTCTTCAGGGTCTCACACTGAAGCTTTCTTT. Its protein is CASSQGSSSGSHTEAFF.

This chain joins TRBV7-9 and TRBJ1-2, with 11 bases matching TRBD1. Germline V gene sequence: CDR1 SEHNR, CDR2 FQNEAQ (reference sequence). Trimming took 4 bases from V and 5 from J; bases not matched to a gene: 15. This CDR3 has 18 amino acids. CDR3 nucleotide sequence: TGTGCCAGCAGCTATCAAACCACCTCAGGGACAGGGGGATATGGCTACACCTTC. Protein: CASSYQTTSGTGGYGYTF.

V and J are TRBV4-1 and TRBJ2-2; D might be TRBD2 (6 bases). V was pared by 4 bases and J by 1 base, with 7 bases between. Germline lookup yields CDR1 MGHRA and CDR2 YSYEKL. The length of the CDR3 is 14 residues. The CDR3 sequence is CASSLGGNTGELFF. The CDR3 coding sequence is TGCGCCAGCAGCCTGGGAGGGAACACCGGGGAGCTGTTTTTT.

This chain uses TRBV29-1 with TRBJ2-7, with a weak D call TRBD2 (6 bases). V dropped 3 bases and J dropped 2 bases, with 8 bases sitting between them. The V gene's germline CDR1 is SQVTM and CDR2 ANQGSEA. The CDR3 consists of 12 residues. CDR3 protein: CSVDGGPYEQYF. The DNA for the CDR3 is TGCAGCGTTGATGGAGGGCCCTACGAGCAGTACTTC.

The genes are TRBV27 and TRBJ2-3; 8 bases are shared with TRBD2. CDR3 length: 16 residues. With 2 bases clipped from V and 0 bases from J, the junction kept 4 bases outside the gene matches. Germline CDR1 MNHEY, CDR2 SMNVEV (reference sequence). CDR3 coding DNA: TGTGCCAGCAGTTTAGGACTAGCAACTAGCACAGATACGCAGTATTTT. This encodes CASSLGLATSTDTQYF.

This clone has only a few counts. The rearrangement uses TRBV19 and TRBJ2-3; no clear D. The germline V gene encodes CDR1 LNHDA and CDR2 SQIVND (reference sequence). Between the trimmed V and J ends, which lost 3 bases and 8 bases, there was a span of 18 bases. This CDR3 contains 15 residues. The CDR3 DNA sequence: TGTGCCAGTAGTATCAACTCTCCGGTTGGTCGTACGCAGTATTTT. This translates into CASSINSPVGRTQYF.